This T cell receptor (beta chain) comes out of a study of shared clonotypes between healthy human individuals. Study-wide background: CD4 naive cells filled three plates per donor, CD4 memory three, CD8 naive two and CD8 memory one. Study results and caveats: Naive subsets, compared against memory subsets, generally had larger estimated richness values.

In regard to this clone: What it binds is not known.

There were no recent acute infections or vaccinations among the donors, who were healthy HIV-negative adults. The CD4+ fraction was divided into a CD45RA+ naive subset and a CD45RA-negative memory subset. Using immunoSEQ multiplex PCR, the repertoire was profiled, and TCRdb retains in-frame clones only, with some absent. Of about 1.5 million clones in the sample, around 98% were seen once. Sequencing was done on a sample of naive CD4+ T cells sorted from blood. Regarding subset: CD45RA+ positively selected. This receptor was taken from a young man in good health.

CDR3 protein: CASSLGLAYHNEQFF. In DNA form, the CDR3 reads TGTGCCAGCAGCTTGGGGCTAGCTTATCACAATGAGCAGTTCTTC. The chain has TRBV5-6 and TRBJ2-1; a weak D match, TRBD2 (5 bases). Germline values: CDR1 SGHDT, CDR2 YYEEEE. V was cut by 0 bases and J by 5 bases, with 12 bases left in between. This CDR3 is built from 15 residues.